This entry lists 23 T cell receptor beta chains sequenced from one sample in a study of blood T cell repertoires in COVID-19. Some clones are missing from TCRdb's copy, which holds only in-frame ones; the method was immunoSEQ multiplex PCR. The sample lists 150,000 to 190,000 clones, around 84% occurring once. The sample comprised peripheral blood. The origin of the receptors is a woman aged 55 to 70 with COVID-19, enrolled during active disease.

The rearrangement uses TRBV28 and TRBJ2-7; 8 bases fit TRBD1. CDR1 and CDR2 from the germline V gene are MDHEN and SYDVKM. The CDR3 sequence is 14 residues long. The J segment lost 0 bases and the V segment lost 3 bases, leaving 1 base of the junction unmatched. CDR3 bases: TGTGCCAGCAGTTTTACAGGGGGCTCCTACGAGCAGTACTTC. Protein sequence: CASSFTGGSYEQYF.

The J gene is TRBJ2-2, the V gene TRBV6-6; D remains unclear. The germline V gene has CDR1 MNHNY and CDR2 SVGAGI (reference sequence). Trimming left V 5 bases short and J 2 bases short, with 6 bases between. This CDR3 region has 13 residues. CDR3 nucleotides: TGTGCCAGCAGTCAGCTAAACACCGGGGAGCTGTTTTTT. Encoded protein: CASSQLNTGELFF.

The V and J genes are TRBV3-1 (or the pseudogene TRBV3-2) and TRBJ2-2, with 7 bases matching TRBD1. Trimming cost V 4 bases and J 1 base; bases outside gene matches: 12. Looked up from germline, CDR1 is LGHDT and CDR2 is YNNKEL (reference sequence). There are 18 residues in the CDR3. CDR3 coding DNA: TGTGCCAGCAGCCGGGACCGACAGGGCTCTCAGAACACCGGGGAGCTGTTTTTT. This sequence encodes CASSRDRQGSQNTGELFF.

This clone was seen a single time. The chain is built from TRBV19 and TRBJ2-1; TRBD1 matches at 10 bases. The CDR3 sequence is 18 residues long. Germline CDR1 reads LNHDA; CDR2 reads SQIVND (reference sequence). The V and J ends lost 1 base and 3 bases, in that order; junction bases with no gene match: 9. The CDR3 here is CASSIGRDRGLLYNEQFF. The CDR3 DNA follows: TGTGCCAGTAGTATAGGCCGGGACAGGGGACTACTCTACAATGAGCAGTTCTTC.

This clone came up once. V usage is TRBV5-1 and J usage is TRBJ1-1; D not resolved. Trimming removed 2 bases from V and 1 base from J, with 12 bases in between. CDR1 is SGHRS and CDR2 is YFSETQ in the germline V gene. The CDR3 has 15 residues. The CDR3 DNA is TGCGCCAGCAGCTTAAGCCCGGGATCGAACACTGAAGCTTTCTTT. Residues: CASSLSPGSNTEAFF. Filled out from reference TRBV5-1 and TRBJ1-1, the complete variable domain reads KAGVTQTPRYLIKTRGQQVTLSCSPISGHRSVSWYQQTPGQGLQFLFEYFSETQRNKGNFPGRFSGRQFSNSRSEMNVSTLELGDSALYLCASSLSPGSNTEAFFGQGTRLTVV.

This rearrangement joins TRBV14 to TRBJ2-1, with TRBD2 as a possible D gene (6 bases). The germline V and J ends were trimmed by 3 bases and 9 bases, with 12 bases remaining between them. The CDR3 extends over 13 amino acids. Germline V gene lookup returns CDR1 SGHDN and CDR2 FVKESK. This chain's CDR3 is CASSQGRGGEQFF. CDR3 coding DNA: TGTGCCAGCAGCCAGGGGCGGGGAGGTGAGCAGTTCTTC.

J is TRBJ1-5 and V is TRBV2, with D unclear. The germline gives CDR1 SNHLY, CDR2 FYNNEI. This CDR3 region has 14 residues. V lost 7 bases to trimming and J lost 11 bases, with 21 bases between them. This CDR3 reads CASTERPLREAQHF. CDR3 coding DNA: TGTGCCAGCACCGAACGGCCTCTAAGGGAGGCCCAGCATTTT.

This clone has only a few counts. The CDR3 DNA is TGTGCCAGCAGCGCATCAGGACACTTAGACACCGGGGAGCTGTTTTTT. It is translated as CASSASGHLDTGELFF. The chain combines TRBV7-6 with TRBJ2-2; perhaps TRBD1 as D (5 bases). CDR3 size: 16 residues. The germline V gene encodes CDR1 SGHVS and CDR2 FNYEAQ. Trimming stripped 5 bases from V and 3 bases from J, with 16 bases between.

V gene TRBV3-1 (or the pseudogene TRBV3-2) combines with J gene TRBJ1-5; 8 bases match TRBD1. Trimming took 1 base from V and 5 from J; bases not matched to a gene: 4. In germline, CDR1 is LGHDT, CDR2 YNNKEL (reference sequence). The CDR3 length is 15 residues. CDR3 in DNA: TGTGCCAGCAGCCAAGGACAGGGGAACTATCAGCCCCAGCATTTT. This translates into CASSQGQGNYQPQHF.

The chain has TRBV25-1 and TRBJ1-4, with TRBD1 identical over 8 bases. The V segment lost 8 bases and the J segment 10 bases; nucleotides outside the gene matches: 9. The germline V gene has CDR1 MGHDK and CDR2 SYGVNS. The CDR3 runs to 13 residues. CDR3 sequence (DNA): TGTGCCAGCCGGACAGGGCGGGTTGGAAAACTGTTTTTT. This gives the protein CASRTGRVGKLFF. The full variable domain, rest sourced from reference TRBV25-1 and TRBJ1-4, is EADIYQTPRYLVIGTGKKITLECSQTMGHDKMYWYQQDPGMELHLIHYSYGVNSTEKGDLSSESTVSRIRTEHFPLTLESARPSHTSQYLCASRTGRVGKLFFGSGTQLSVL.

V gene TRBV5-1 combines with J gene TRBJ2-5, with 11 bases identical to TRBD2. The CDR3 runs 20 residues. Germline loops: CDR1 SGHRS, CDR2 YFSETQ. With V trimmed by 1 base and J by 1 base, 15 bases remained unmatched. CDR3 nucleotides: TGCGCCAGCAGCTTGTATTCGGGGACTAGCGGCGGGGGGGCCCAAGAGACCCAGTACTTC. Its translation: CASSLYSGTSGGGAQETQYF.

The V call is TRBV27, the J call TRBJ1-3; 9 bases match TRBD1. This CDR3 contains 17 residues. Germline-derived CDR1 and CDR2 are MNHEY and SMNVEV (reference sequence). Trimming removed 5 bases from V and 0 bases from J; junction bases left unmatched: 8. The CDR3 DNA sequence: TGTGCCAGCAGTGGGGGACAGGGCCTCTTCTCTGGAAACACCATATATTTT. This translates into CASSGGQGLFSGNTIYF.

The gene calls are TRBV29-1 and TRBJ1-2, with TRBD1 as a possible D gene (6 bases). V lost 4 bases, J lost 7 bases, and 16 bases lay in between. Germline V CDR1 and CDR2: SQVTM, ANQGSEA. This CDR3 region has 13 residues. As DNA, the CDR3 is TGCAGCGTTGCGAGGGCGGGGGCGCCTGGCTACACCTTC. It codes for CSVARAGAPGYTF.

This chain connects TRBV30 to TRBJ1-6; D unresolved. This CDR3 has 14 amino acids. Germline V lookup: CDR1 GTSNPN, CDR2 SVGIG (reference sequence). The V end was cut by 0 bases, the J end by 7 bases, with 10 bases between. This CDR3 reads CAWSVGMENSPLHF. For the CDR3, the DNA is TGTGCCTGGAGTGTTGGCATGGAGAATTCACCCCTCCACTTT.

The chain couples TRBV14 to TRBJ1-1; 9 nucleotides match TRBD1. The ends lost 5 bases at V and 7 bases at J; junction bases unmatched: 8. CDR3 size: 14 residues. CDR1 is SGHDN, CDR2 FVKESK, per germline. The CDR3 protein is CASSGQGRWNEAFF. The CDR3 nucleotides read TGTGCCAGCAGCGGACAGGGGCGGTGGAATGAAGCTTTCTTT.

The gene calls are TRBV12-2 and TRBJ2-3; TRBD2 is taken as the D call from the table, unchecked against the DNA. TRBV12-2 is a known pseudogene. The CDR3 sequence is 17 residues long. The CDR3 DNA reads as TGTGCAAGTCGCTTAGATGGAAGAGGGCCTAGCACAGATACGCAGTATTTT. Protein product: CASRLDGRGPSTDTQYF.

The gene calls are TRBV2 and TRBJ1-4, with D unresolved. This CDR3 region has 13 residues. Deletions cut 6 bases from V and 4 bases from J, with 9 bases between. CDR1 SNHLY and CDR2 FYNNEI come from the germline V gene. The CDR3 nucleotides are TGTGCCAGCAGGGGTGGAGGTAATGAAAAACTGTTTTTT. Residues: CASRGGGNEKLFF.

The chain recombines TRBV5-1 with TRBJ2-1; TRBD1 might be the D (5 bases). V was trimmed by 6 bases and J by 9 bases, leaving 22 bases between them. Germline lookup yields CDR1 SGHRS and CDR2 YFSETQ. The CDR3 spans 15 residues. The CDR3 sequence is CASTVGSQGGVEQFF. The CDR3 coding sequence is TGCGCCAGCACTGTGGGGTCTCAGGGTGGAGTTGAGCAGTTCTTC.

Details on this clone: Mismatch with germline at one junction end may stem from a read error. The CDR3 DNA is TGCGCCAGCTGCGGTGCGGGCAATGAGCAGTTCTTC. Translated: CASCGAGNEQFF. The chain is built from TRBV27 and TRBJ2-1; tentatively, D is TRBD2 (5 bases). The germline CDR1 and CDR2 sequences are MNHEY and SMNVEV (reference sequence). The CDR3 is 12 residues long.

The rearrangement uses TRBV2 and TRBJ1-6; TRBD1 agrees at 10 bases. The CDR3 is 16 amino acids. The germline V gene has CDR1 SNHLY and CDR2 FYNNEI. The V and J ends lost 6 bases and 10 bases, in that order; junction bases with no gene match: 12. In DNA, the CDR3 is TGTGCCAGCAGCATGACCGGGACAGGGGTTGAGTCACCCCTCCACTTT. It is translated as CASSMTGTGVESPLHF.

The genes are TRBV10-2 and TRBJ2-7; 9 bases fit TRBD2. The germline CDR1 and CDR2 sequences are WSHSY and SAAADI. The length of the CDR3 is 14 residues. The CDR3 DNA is TGCGCCAGCTGTGAGGCGGGGGGGGAATACGAGCAGTACGTC. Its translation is CASCEAGGEYEQYV.

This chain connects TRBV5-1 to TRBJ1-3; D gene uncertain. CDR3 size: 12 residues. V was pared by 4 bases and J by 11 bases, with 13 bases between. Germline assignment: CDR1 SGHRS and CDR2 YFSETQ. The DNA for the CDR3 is TGCGCCAGCAGCCGCGGGGAGGGTGCCATATATTTT. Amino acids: CASSRGEGAIYF. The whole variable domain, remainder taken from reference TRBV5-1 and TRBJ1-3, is KAGVTQTPRYLIKTRGQQVTLSCSPISGHRSVSWYQQTPGQGLQFLFEYFSETQRNKGNFPGRFSGRQFSNSRSEMNVSTLELGDSALYLCASSRGEGAIYFGEGSWLTVV.

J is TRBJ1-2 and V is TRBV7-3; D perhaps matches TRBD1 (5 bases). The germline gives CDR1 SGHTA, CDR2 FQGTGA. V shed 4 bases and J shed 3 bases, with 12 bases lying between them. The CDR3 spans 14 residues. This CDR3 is CASSSLGGDYGYTF. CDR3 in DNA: TGTGCCAGCAGCTCCTTGGGGGGAGACTATGGCTACACCTTC.